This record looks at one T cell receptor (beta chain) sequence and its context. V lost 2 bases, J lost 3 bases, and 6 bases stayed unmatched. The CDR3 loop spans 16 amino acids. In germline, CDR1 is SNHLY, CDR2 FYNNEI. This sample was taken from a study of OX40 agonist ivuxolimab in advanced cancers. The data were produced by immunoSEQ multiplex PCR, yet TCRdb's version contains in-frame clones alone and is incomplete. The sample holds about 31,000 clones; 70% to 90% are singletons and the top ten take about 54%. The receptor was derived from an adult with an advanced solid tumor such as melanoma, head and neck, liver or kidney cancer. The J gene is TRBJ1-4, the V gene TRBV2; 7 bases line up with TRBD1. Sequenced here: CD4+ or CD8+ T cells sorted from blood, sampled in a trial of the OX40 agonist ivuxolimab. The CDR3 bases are TGTGCCAGCAGTGAACAGGAGGGGGCGGCTAATGAAAAACTGTTTTTT. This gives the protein CASSEQEGAANEKLFF.